This entry is about one T cell receptor (beta chain). Its target is not known. One end of the junction fails to match germline, which may point to a read error. The data stem from a study of CD4 T cells in relation to SARS-CoV-2 and coronaviruses. Generated by immunoSEQ multiplex PCR, the TCRdb table keeps only in-frame clones and is missing some. The data contain more than 15,000 clones, around 75% of them singletons. Study-level points and caveats: About 65% of donors had memory CD4+ clonotypes crossrecognizing SARS-CoV-2 and common cold coronavirus spike.

CDR3 length equals 14 residues. In germline, CDR1 is SGHKS, CDR2 YYEKEE (reference sequence). Before the COVID-19 pandemic, during about 2011-2019, CD4+ T cells were taken from unexposed donors. CD4+ T cells were isolated from the cells after about 11 days of culture. This receptor was identified in a human donor in good health. Sequenced material: CD4+ T cells from PBMCs, cultured in vitro. This chain links TRBV5-5 with TRBJ2-1, with D perhaps assigned TRBD1 or TRBD2 (5 bases each). Here the CDR3 reads CASSPIPETTLGVF. CDR3 DNA: TGTGCCAGCAGCCCGATACCCGAGACTACTCTGGGGGTCTTC.